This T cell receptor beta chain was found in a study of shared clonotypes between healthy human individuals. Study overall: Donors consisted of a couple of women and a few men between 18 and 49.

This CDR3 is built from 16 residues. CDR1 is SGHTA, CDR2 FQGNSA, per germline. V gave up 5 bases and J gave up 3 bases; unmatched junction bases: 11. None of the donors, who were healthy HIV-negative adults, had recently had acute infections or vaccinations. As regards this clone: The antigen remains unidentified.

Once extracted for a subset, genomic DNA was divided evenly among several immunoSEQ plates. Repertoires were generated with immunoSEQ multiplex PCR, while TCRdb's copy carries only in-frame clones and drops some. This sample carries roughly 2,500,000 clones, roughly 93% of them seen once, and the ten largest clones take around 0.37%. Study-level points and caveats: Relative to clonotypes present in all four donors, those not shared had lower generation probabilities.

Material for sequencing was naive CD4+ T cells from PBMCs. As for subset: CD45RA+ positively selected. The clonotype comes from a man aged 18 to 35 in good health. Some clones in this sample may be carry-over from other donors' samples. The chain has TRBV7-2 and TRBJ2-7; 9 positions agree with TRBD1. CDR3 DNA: TGTGCCAGCAGCGGAACACTGACAGGGGGAGGCTACGAGCAGTACTTC. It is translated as CASSGTLTGGGYEQYF.